The entry below describes one TCR beta chain. Its antigen is still unknown. The CDR3 runs 15 residues. Germline loops: CDR1 MDHEN, CDR2 SYDVKM. With 4 bases clipped from V and 9 bases from J, the junction kept 8 bases outside the gene matches. This entry belongs to a study of shared clonotypes between healthy human individuals. General observations from the study: Naive subsets generally had larger estimated richness than memory subsets. Relative to their counterparts shared across all four donors, non-shared clonotypes exhibited diminished generation probabilities.

From CD4+ cells came CD45RA+ naive and CD45RA-negative memory subsets. TCRdb keeps only in-frame clones here, not all; method: immunoSEQ multiplex PCR. The sample yields 2 million to 3 million clones, roughly 93% seen once. The receptor was derived from a man aged 18 to 30 in good health. Some clones in this sample may be carry-over from other donors' samples. The chain has TRBV28 and TRBJ1-4; 10 nucleotides match TRBD1. The sequenced material came from naive CD4+ T cells from PBMCs. This sample's subset: CD45RA+ positively selected. CDR3 amino acids: CASSSGQGVGKKLFF. The CDR3 DNA sequence: TGTGCCAGCAGTTCTGGACAGGGGGTCGGAAAAAAACTGTTTTTT.